This entry is about one T cell receptor (beta chain). Its target antigen remains unknown. Per-nucleotide qualities are absent, and no much larger clonotype sits a single base away. The source of the sample is a study of PD-1 blockade in classical Hodgkin lymphoma (dated by TCRdb to 2018 to 2021). About the study as a whole: Nivolumab dosing was 3 mg/kg intravenously every 2 weeks, continuing until either disease progression or unacceptable toxicity. The study used CyTOF and TCR beta sequencing to define a peripheral blood immune signature of response to PD-1 blockade in classical Hodgkin lymphoma.

Genomic DNA was isolated using the Qiagen DNeasy kit from unsorted PBMCs as well as from negatively selected CD4+ and CD8+ fractions. TCR beta CDR3 regions were amplified by immunoSEQ multiplex PCR using primers annealing to V and J segments. A synthetic immune receptor repertoire was used to minimize amplification bias, and any residual bias was removed computationally once sequencing was done. In the paper's pipeline: Custom Python scripts were used to quantify repertoire diversity as the Shannon entropy index. The unsorted, CD4+ and CD8+ repertoires were each analyzed separately, with the exception of combined analyses, where CD4+ and CD8+ sequences were merged in silico. Clonal expansion was defined as at least a 2-fold frequency increase after treatment relative to C1D1, with a pseudocount of 0.5 for undetected baseline clones. Singleton clones were defined as clones with 0 or 1 copy at C1D1, and non-singleton clones were defined as clones with 2 or more copies. Clones expanded in unsorted samples were annotated as CD4+, CD8+ or unknown by matching protein sequences in sorted samples from the same patient. Wilcoxon tests on paired samples were used to test changes in diversity from C1D1 to C4D1. The clones in this table, taken by TCRdb from immuneACCESS, are in-frame only. Not every clone is retained; where verified, under half of the shortfall comes from an unresolved V gene, and the cause of the rest is unknown. V, J and clone size were drawn from that table, and D and trimming were deduced from the DNA. For this sample there are more than 140,000 clones; around 73% appear just once. The ten largest clonotypes hold 7.5% to 10% of the sample.

The study at large found these results: The study covered only a single clinical trial cohort, and the causes of the repertoire differences, possibly disease activity or prior therapy, were still not defined. Lower diversity was seen in patients whose nivolumab began less than 1 year after ASCT, and these patients were left out of later analyses so that immune reconstitution would not confound the results. By C4D1, a significant rise was seen in CD4+ TCR diversity but not in CD8+ TCR diversity (p=0.0027 vs p=0.16), and the rise was most apparent among complete responders (p=0.02). Baseline TCR diversity was reported as lower in newly diagnosed patients than in healthy donors, and lower still in relapsed/refractory patients. Baseline diversity similar to that of newly diagnosed patients was observed in trial patients achieving complete response, whereas significantly lower diversity was observed in partial responders and progressors.

In light of the paper, this sample's time point label describes: cycle 2 day 1 (C2D1) of nivolumab. Relapse after autologous stem cell transplantation had occurred in all trial patients, and cohorts A, B and C were distinguished by prior brentuximab vedotin exposure. The trial cohort comprised more than 55 patients with relapsed/refractory classical Hodgkin lymphoma whose best overall responses were complete response, partial response or progressive disease. Trial patients were treated with single-agent nivolumab in the multi-cohort phase II CheckMate 205 trial. An independent review committee assessed best overall response using the 2007 International Working Group response criteria. Trial PBMCs were obtained immediately prior to nivolumab initiation (C1D1) and on therapy at cycle 2 day 1 and cycle 4 day 1. Peripheral blood was collected in 8 mL Vacutainer Cell Preparation Tubes, from which PBMCs were isolated by centrifugation and then cryopreserved.

Here V drops 7 bases and J drops 0 bases, and the junction holds 8 bases not matched to any gene. According to the germline V gene, CDR1 reads ENHRY and CDR2 reads SYGVKD. The CDR3 contains 15 residues, cysteine and phenylalanine counted. CDR3 DNA only is kept here, 45 bases in frame from base 1. The specimen comprised peripheral blood mononuclear cells (PBMCs), sampled before the second cycle of nivolumab. The chain is encoded by TRBV10-3 joined to TRBJ2-7; 8 bases in the junction line up with TRBD1. The clonotype was recovered from a human donor with classical Hodgkin lymphoma. The CDR3 amino acid sequence is: CAIKSGTGSSYEQYF. The DNA sequence is TGTGCCATCAAGTCCGGGACAGGTAGCTCCTACGAGCAGTACTTC.